A single sample gave rise to the 22 T cell receptor beta chains below, sequenced in a study of T cell changes during pregnancy in multiple sclerosis. Profiling relied on immunoSEQ multiplex PCR, and the TCRdb table lists in-frame clones only, not all of them. The top ten hold around 1.5% of the sample, which has some 70,000 clones, 90% seen once. Sequenced here: peripheral blood, sampled in the third trimester of pregnancy. These receptors all stem from a female donor with multiple sclerosis, enrolled in a pregnancy study.

This clone was observed once. The chain uses TRBV29-1 and TRBJ1-3, with no clear D. The germline V and J ends were trimmed by 3 bases and 0 bases, with 6 bases remaining between them. The length of the CDR3 is 13 residues. CDR1 is SQVTM and CDR2 is ANQGSEA in the germline V gene. The CDR3: CSVEAGSGNTIYF. The CDR3 DNA sequence: TGCAGCGTTGAGGCGGGCTCTGGAAACACCATATATTTT.

The CDR3, as DNA: TGTGCCAGCAGTCTGACAGGGGGCGGTCAGCCCCAGCATTTT. The encoded protein is CASSLTGGGQPQHF. This chain joins TRBV5-8 and TRBJ1-5; TRBD1 matches 10 bases. Germline V CDR1 and CDR2: SGHTS, YDEGEE. Trimming removed 5 bases from V and 6 bases from J; junction bases left unmatched: 5. This CDR3 spans 14 amino acids. The full variable domain, in which reference TRBV5-8 and TRBJ1-5 provide the parts outside the CDR3, is EAGVTQSPTHLIKTRGQQATLRCSPISGHTSVYWYQQALGLGLQFLLWYDEGEERNRGNFPPRFSGRQFPNYSSELNVNALELEDSALYLCASSLTGGGQPQHFGDGTRLSIL.

The rearrangement uses TRBV5-1 and TRBJ2-5, with 8 bases matching TRBD2. The CDR3 sequence is 18 residues long. Germline CDR1 is SGHRS and CDR2 is YFSETQ. Unmatched junction bases numbered 13, after V lost 2 bases and J lost 1 base. CDR3 region: CASSFSPSGGLFQETQYF. The CDR3 region has the DNA TGCGCCAGCAGCTTTTCACCCTCGGGGGGGTTGTTCCAAGAGACCCAGTACTTC.

The V gene is TRBV9, the J gene TRBJ2-7; D possibly corresponds to TRBD2 (6 bases). V lost 4 bases and J lost 5, with 22 bases in between. CDR1 and CDR2 from the germline V gene are SGDLS and YYNGEE. The CDR3 length is 16 residues. The CDR3 loop reads CASSTPAGGIEDEQYF. CDR3 nucleotides: TGTGCCAGCAGCACTCCCGCCGGGGGAATAGAGGACGAGCAGTACTTC.

The genes are TRBV30 and TRBJ2-3, with D perhaps TRBD1 (6 bases). Germline CDR1 reads GTSNPN; CDR2 reads SVGIG (reference sequence). V gave up 5 bases and J gave up 3 bases, with 12 bases separating them. This CDR3 comprises 13 residues. CDR3 amino acids: CAWARDTTDTQYF. The DNA of the CDR3 is TGTGCCTGGGCGAGGGACACGACAGATACGCAGTATTTT.

The V call is TRBV5-1, the J call TRBJ2-7; 10 positions match TRBD2. The germline gives CDR1 SGHRS, CDR2 YFSETQ. V lost 5 bases to trimming and J lost 3 bases; unmatched junction nucleotides: 5. The CDR3 loop spans 14 amino acids. Here the CDR3 reads CASRVSSGSYEQYF. The DNA for the CDR3 is TGCGCCAGCAGAGTTTCTAGCGGGAGCTACGAGCAGTACTTC.

The chain combines TRBV30 with TRBJ1-5; possible D gene TRBD1, 5 bases. This CDR3 comprises 10 residues. CDR1 is GTSNPN and CDR2 is SVGIG in the germline V gene (reference sequence). CDR3 DNA: TGTGCTTGGGGAGGGGAAGCCCAGCATTTT. Amino acids: CAWGGEAQHF.

CDR3 nucleotides: TGTGCCAGCAGCTTGGTTGGCGGGAGATGGAATGAGCAGTTCTTC. Its protein is CASSLVGGRWNEQFF. This sequence joins TRBV5-5 and TRBJ2-1, with 7 bases matching TRBD2. Germline V gene lookup returns CDR1 SGHKS and CDR2 YYEKEE (reference sequence). V was pared by 0 bases and J by 7 bases, with 7 bases of the junction left unmatched. CDR3 length equals 15 residues.

The sample holds a few counts of this clone. V and J are TRBV19 and TRBJ1-1; 7 bases map to TRBD1. Germline V gives CDR1 LNHDA, CDR2 SQIVND (reference sequence). This CDR3 is built from 14 residues. The junction had 6 bases not matched to a gene; V was cut back by 5 bases and J by 3 bases. CDR3 in amino acids: CASSLRTGDTEAFF. The CDR3 bases are TGTGCCAGTAGTCTTCGAACAGGGGACACTGAAGCTTTCTTT.

This sequence joins TRBV2 and TRBJ2-3; 10 positions agree with TRBD1. CDR3 length: 16 residues. J gave up 3 bases and V 0 bases, and 3 bases lay outside the gene matches. Germline V CDR1 and CDR2: SNHLY, FYNNEI. The CDR3 loop is CASSEAGQGMTDTQYF. The CDR3, as DNA: TGTGCCAGCAGTGAAGCGGGACAGGGGATGACAGATACGCAGTATTTT. Complete variable domain (other parts from reference TRBV2 and TRBJ2-3): EPEVTQTPSHQVTQMGQEVILRCVPISNHLYFYWYRQILGQKVEFLVSFYNNEISEKSEIFDDQFSVERPDGSNFTLKIRSTKLEDSAMYFCASSEAGQGMTDTQYFGPGTRLTVL.

The CDR3 is CASSLARQGSFGYTF. CDR3 nucleotides: TGCGCCAGCAGCTTGGCCCGACAGGGTAGTTTCGGCTACACCTTC. The V and J genes are TRBV5-1 and TRBJ1-2; 7 nucleotides agree with TRBD1. Per the germline V gene, CDR1 is SGHRS and CDR2 is YFSETQ. The CDR3 runs 15 residues. V trimming: 0 bases; J trimming: 8 bases; junction bases outside the gene matches: 10.

The table lists this clone with a count of one. V and J are TRBV6-5 and TRBJ1-4; 8 nucleotides align to TRBD1. Trimming at V came to 0 bases and at J to 7 bases, leaving 7 bases not matched to a gene. The length of the CDR3 is 16 residues. Germline assignment: CDR1 MNHEY and CDR2 SVGAGI. CDR3 protein: CASSYSPGGAGEKLFF. CDR3 in DNA: TGTGCCAGCAGTTACTCGCCAGGGGGCGCGGGTGAAAAACTGTTTTTT.

The chain combines TRBV5-1 with TRBJ2-3; D is unclear. The germline CDR1 and CDR2 sequences are SGHRS and YFSETQ. V lost 3 bases and J lost 2, with 10 bases in between. The length of the CDR3 is 14 residues. DNA of the CDR3: TGCGCCAGCAGCTCCTGGGCCCTCACAGATACGCAGTATTTT. Translated, it gives CASSSWALTDTQYF.

The rearrangement joins TRBV27 to TRBJ2-7; no clear D. Deletions cut 6 bases from V and 4 bases from J, with 13 bases between. The CDR3 consists of 13 residues. The germline gives CDR1 MNHEY, CDR2 SMNVEV (reference sequence). This CDR3 is CASRLRVWYEQYF. The CDR3 region has the DNA TGTGCCAGCAGGCTCCGAGTTTGGTACGAGCAGTACTTC.

This clone came up a few times. The gene calls are TRBV5-6 and TRBJ1-2; D remains unclear. Trimming pared 2 bases from V and 4 bases from J, leaving 6 bases between. From germline, CDR1 is SGHDT and CDR2 YYEEEE. The CDR3 is 12 amino acids. CDR3 region: CASSFSTYGYTF. The DNA for the CDR3 is TGTGCCAGCAGCTTCTCTACCTATGGCTACACCTTC.

This chain connects TRBV9 to TRBJ2-2; 9 bases are a match to TRBD2. The CDR3 extends over 16 amino acids. Losses at the gene ends were 1 base for V and 3 bases for J; bases not matched to a gene: 4. Germline V lookup: CDR1 SGDLS, CDR2 YYNGEE. The CDR3 DNA reads as TGTGCCAGCAGCGTAACGGCTAGCGGGGACACCGGGGAGCTGTTTTTT. Amino acid sequence: CASSVTASGDTGELFF.

The chain combines TRBV4-3 with TRBJ2-7; 7 bases are a match to TRBD1. CDR1 and CDR2 (germline): LGHNA, YSLEER. The CDR3 is made up of 13 amino acids. V shed 5 bases, J shed 6 bases, and the junction held 7 bases outside the gene matches. The CDR3 bases are TGCGCCAGCAGCACTCGACAGGGCGGCGAGCAGTACTTC. Translated: CASSTRQGGEQYF.

The chain is built from TRBV5-1 and TRBJ1-1; no definite D call. V dropped 7 bases and J dropped 8 bases, with 12 bases sitting between them. The CDR3 consists of 11 residues. The germline V gene has CDR1 SGHRS and CDR2 YFSETQ. The chain's CDR3 is CASLSMREAFF. CDR3 sequence (DNA): TGCGCCAGCTTGAGTATGAGAGAAGCTTTCTTT.

This rearrangement joins TRBV7-8 to TRBJ1-2, with a possible D match to TRBD1 (6 bases). This CDR3 is built from 14 residues. Trimming stripped 4 bases from V and 6 bases from J, with 15 bases between. Per the germline V gene, CDR1 is SGHVS and CDR2 is FQNEAQ. For the CDR3, the DNA is TGTGCCAGCAGCTATAGCCGGGACACCAATGGCTACACCTTC. Translating it yields CASSYSRDTNGYTF.

This chain uses TRBV6-1 with TRBJ2-2, with D tentatively TRBD2 (6 bases). Germline CDR1 and CDR2: MNHNS and SASEGT. Trimming removed 3 bases from V and 6 bases from J, with 14 bases in between. CDR3 length equals 15 residues. Written as DNA, the CDR3 is TGTGCCAGCAGTGAGTTCCCGGGAGTGTCCGGGGAGCTGTTTTTT. This sequence encodes CASSEFPGVSGELFF.

The gene calls are TRBV11-3 and TRBJ2-5; D perhaps matches TRBD2 (6 bases). V was trimmed by 5 bases and J by 1 base, leaving 8 bases between them. CDR1 and CDR2 from the germline V gene are SGHNT and YENEEA. CDR3 length: 13 amino acids. The CDR3 is CASSRGGQETQYF. Here the CDR3 DNA reads TGTGCCAGCAGCAGGGGAGGCCAAGAGACCCAGTACTTC.

The gene calls are TRBV6-5 and TRBJ2-7; 10 nucleotides align to TRBD1. Germline V gene data show CDR1 as MNHEY and CDR2 as SVGAGI. Trimming took 0 bases from V and 3 from J; bases not matched to a gene: 2. The CDR3 is made up of 15 amino acids. The CDR3 DNA reads TGTGCCAGCAGTTACTCCCGGGACAGGGGCTACGAGCAGTACTTC. Amino acids: CASSYSRDRGYEQYF.